The sequence of this TCR beta chain was determined in a study of post-analysis software for immune sequencing data (dated by TCRdb to between 2015 and 2017). Study-wide context: Relapsing-remitting, secondary progressive and progressive-relapsing multiple sclerosis were recorded as disease courses, and subtype annotation was lacking for some patients. The multiple sclerosis patient repertoires were compared with more than 10 previously published healthy control repertoires from donors aged roughly 6 to 27 years. A subset of samples was prepared in parallel using single-end sample barcoding, then pooled and co-amplified after Illumina adapter ligation.

The method was PCR. TCRdb shows the sequencer as Illumina HiSeq 2500. To reduce PCR and sequencing biases, unique molecular identifiers were incorporated into the TCR beta cDNA libraries. Approximately 500,000 cDNA molecules were obtained for every 1 to 10 million input T cells, so each molecule roughly corresponded to one T cell. The same protocol used for the earlier healthy control dataset was applied to prepare and sequence the patient libraries. Within a given batch, samples were prepared together, multiplexed and sequenced on the same HiSeq lane. On the study's bioinformatics: Raw barcoded reads were processed with MIGEC, and single-read molecular identifier groups were discarded before consensus assembly and CDR3 extraction. VDJtools was used for post-analysis of the clonotype tables, with diversity normalized by down-sampling every dataset to the smallest sample size. Repertoire overlap clustering matched CDR3 amino acid but not nucleotide sequences to correct batch-related cross-sample contamination. TCRdb cleaned the public reads at Q25 with fastp, built clones with MiXCR and kept in-frame beta chains. Rows merge per CDR3 protein into single entries with the most common DNA and genes. The V and J calls were determined by TCRdb, not by the authors. This sample lists 600,000 to 750,000 distinct CDR3 sequences; around 64% were detected once. The top ten constitute around 10% of the sample.

The CDR3 runs 14 amino acids, cysteine and phenylalanine included. Solely the CDR3 DNA is kept, with 42 bases framed from the first base. Sequences MNHEY (CDR1) and SVGEGT (CDR2) are obtained from the germline V gene. V ends up 6 bases short and J 6 bases short, with an unmatched junction base count of 9. To demonstrate the VDJtools post-analysis software, the study profiled TCR beta repertoires from the peripheral blood of 13 young patients with multiple sclerosis. The patients with multiple sclerosis were children and adolescents between about 6 and 17 years of age. As concerns this clonotype: This receptor's antigen is unknown. No qualities accompany the bases; no much larger clone lies one base away.

Results the study describes overall, beyond this receptor: Normalized Chao1 diversity was significantly lower in multiple sclerosis patients than controls, suggesting substantial peripheral T-cell clonal expansion. Significantly higher frequencies in patients than in controls were found for five or six TRBV segments, including TRBV5-6, TRBV5-1 and TRBV20-1. When samples were clustered directly using the F measure, samples prepared in the same batch co-clustered strongly, which prompted a batch-effect correction. The control group was slightly older than the multiple sclerosis patient group.

The source of this sequence is a girl aged 2 to 10 with multiple sclerosis. Material: blood. The chain is assembled from TRBV6-2 or TRBV6-3 and TRBJ1-2, and 8 junction bases match TRBD1. The DNA is as follows: TGTGCCAGCAGCTTGCGGACAGGGAAGGATGGCTACACCTTC. It specifies CASSLRTGKDGYTF.